These 28 T cell receptor beta chains were sequenced from one sample in a study of blood T cells in healthy people across ages. Combining a sample-barcoded 5' primer with a J-beta primer mix, a second PCR ran for about 6 to 12 cycles. TCRdb re-analysed the 5' RACE reads in MiXCR, keeping a single row per CDR3 protein. The repertoire holds 1.4 million or so distinct CDR3 sequences, with under 55% as singletons. Sequenced: blood. These receptors were collected from a woman between 18 and 29 years old in good health.

The rearrangement links TRBV12-3 or TRBV12-4 to TRBJ2-4; D is tentatively TRBD1 or TRBD2 (5 bases each). TRBJ2-5 matches the DNA end more closely, so the J call is doubtful. The CDR3 runs to 16 residues. The CDR3 sequence: CASSLFGQGEKETQYF. CDR3 DNA: TGTGCCAGCAGTTTGTTTGGGCAGGGAGAAAAAGAGACCCAGTACTTC.

The rearrangement joins TRBV3-1 to TRBJ2-3; the match to TRBD2 covers 10 bases. CDR1 and CDR2 (germline): LGHDT, YNNKEL (reference sequence). V shed 4 bases, J shed 7 bases, and the junction held 8 bases outside the gene matches. The CDR3 runs 15 residues. In DNA, the CDR3 is TGTGCCAGCAGCCCTGAGCCTAGCGGGGGTCATACGCAGTATTTT. Protein product: CASSPEPSGGHTQYF.

The V and J genes are TRBV4-1 and TRBJ2-7, with D possibly matching TRBD1 (6 bases). Germline lookup yields CDR1 MGHRA and CDR2 YSYEKL. CDR3 length: 18 amino acids. V lost 2 bases, J lost 0 bases, and 20 bases lay in between. This chain's CDR3 is CASSQRLVRGRGSYEQYF. DNA for the CDR3: TGCGCCAGCAGCCAAAGGTTGGTTCGCGGCAGGGGCTCCTACGAGCAGTACTTC.

The chain couples TRBV7-2 to TRBJ1-4; no clear D gene. The germline gives CDR1 SGHTA, CDR2 FQGNSA. This CDR3 comprises 14 residues. Trimming pared 8 bases from V and 4 bases from J, leaving 14 bases between. As DNA, the CDR3 is TGTGCCAGCGCGGAGGCAGGTTTTAATGAAAAACTGTTTTTT. This encodes CASAEAGFNEKLFF.

The chain joins TRBV25-1 to TRBJ2-2, with 9 nucleotides matching TRBD1. V shed 6 bases and J 2 bases; nucleotides not matched to a gene: 7. This CDR3 is built from 16 residues. Germline V gene data show CDR1 as MGHDK and CDR2 as SYGVNS. The CDR3: CASSTGTGLNTGELFF. The CDR3 nucleotides read TGTGCCAGCAGCACCGGGACAGGGCTAAACACCGGGGAGCTGTTTTTT.

This clonotype has a handful of counts. As DNA, the CDR3 is TGCAGCGCACTAGCGGGGAGCTCCTACAATGAGCAGTTCTTC. This codes for CSALAGSSYNEQFF. This chain links TRBV29-1 with TRBJ2-1; TRBD2 matches at 10 bases. This CDR3 comprises 14 residues. J lost 0 bases, V lost 7 bases, and 3 bases had no gene match. Germline values: CDR1 SQVTM, CDR2 ANQGSEA.

The chain employs TRBV20-1 and TRBJ1-1; 9 nucleotides match TRBD1. V lost 1 base and J lost 1; bases outside the gene matches: 4. This CDR3 has 15 amino acids. Germline V CDR1 and CDR2: DFQATT, SNEGSKA (reference sequence). The CDR3 DNA reads TGCAGTGCTAGAGTCCCGACAGGGGGGAACACTGAAGCTTTCTTT. Its translation: CSARVPTGGNTEAFF.

With regard to this clonotype: At one end, the junction sequence differs from germline, possibly due to a read error. This chain joins TRBV2 and TRBJ1-4; TRBD1 matches at 10 bases. The CDR3 is 14 amino acids. The germline gives CDR1 SNHLY, CDR2 FYNNEI. The CDR3 protein is CASREGTGVEKLFF. The CDR3, as DNA: TGTGCCAGCAGGGAAGGGACAGGGGTGGAAAAACTGTTTTTT.

The V call is TRBV9, the J call TRBJ2-2, with 8 positions matching TRBD2. Looked up from germline, CDR1 is SGDLS and CDR2 is YYNGEE. Trimming took 0 bases from V and 6 from J; bases not matched to a gene: 4. This CDR3 is 15 amino acids long. The CDR3 DNA reads TGTGCCAGCAGCGTAGTCGGGGGGGCATCCGGGGAGCTGTTTTTT. Its translation: CASSVVGGASGELFF.

This clonotype was observed a few times. This chain connects TRBV7-2 to TRBJ2-3; D may correspond to TRBD1 or TRBD2 (5 bases each). CDR3 length equals 15 residues. V lost 6 bases to trimming and J lost 3 bases, with 16 bases between them. CDR1 and CDR2 (germline): SGHTA, FQGNSA. The CDR3 DNA reads TGTGCCAGCAGTCTAAGGTGGGACCCAACAGATACGCAGTATTTT. Protein product: CASSLRWDPTDTQYF.

J is TRBJ2-1 and V is TRBV6-2 or TRBV6-3; D not resolved. Deletions cut 2 bases from V and 0 bases from J, with 8 bases between. The CDR3 is 15 amino acids. Germline loops: CDR1 MNHEY, CDR2 SVGEGT. The CDR3 region has the DNA TGTGCCAGCAGTTACCTCCCCTTCTCCTACAATGAGCAGTTCTTC. This codes for CASSYLPFSYNEQFF.

This chain uses TRBV4-1 with TRBJ1-6; D might be TRBD1 (6 bases). The CDR3 is 15 amino acids. Germline loops: CDR1 MGHRA, CDR2 YSYEKL. Trimming took off 0 bases at V and 9 bases at J, with 12 bases between the two ends. DNA of the CDR3: TGCGCCAGCAGCCAAGATAATATGGACAGTTCACCCCTCCACTTT. Its translation is CASSQDNMDSSPLHF.

This chain joins TRBV7-9 and TRBJ2-7, with D possibly TRBD2 on 5 matching bases. The germline V gene encodes CDR1 SEHNR and CDR2 FQNEAQ (reference sequence). V was trimmed by 11 bases and J by 7 bases, leaving 18 bases between them. The CDR3 runs 12 residues. The CDR3 reads CAGEPLQREQYF. The CDR3 nucleotides read TGTGCCGGCGAACCCCTTCAGCGGGAGCAGTACTTC.

The chain employs TRBV15 and TRBJ2-5; 7 positions match TRBD2. The V gene's germline CDR1 is LNHNV and CDR2 YYDKDF (reference sequence). J lost 5 bases, V lost 1 base, and 4 bases had no gene match. The CDR3 spans 14 residues. CDR3 residues: CATSRVGGRETQYF. CDR3 nucleotides: TGTGCCACCAGCAGAGTGGGGGGGAGGGAGACCCAGTACTTC.

The sample holds a few counts of this clonotype. The J gene is TRBJ2-3, the V gene TRBV6-2 or TRBV6-3; perhaps D is TRBD1 or TRBD2 (5 bases each). The CDR3 is 14 residues long. V was shortened by 11 bases and J by 2 bases, with 17 bases between the two germline ends. Per the germline V gene, CDR1 is MNHEY and CDR2 is SVGEGT. Here the CDR3 reads CAAQMGEHTDTQYF. In DNA form, the CDR3 reads TGTGCCGCCCAGATGGGGGAACACACAGATACGCAGTATTTT.

This clonotype was observed at least ten times. V and J are TRBV13 and TRBJ2-7; tentatively, D is TRBD2 (6 bases). From germline, CDR1 is PRHDT and CDR2 FYEKMQ (reference sequence). The CDR3 contains 13 residues. The V gene lost 6 bases and the J gene lost 0 bases, with 9 bases spanning the gap. The chain's CDR3 is CASRRLGSYEQYF. The CDR3, as DNA: TGTGCCAGCAGGCGACTAGGCTCCTACGAGCAGTACTTC.

CDR3 coding DNA: TGTGCCTGGAGTCTTGAAGAGACCCAGTACTTC. This encodes CAWSLEETQYF. The chain carries TRBV30 and TRBJ2-5; D is unresolved. CDR1 and CDR2 from the germline V gene are GTSNPN and SVGIG (reference sequence). The CDR3 extends over 11 amino acids. V was clipped by 2 bases and J by 3 bases, with 4 bases between them. The variable domain in full, completed from reference TRBV30 and TRBJ2-5, reads SQTIHQWPATLVQPVGSPLSLECTVEGTSNPNLYWYRQAAGRGLQLLFYSVGIGQISSEVPQNLSASRPQDRQFILSSKKLLLSDSGFYLCAWSLEETQYFGPGTRLLVL.

The chain carries TRBV6-5 and TRBJ2-5, with a weak D call TRBD2 (6 bases). This CDR3 region has 12 residues. V lost 6 bases and J lost 11, with 16 bases in between. Germline loops: CDR1 MNHEY, CDR2 SVGAGI. In nucleotides, the CDR3 is TGTGCCAGCAGCACTGGCGGGGACTTTCAGTACTTC. Amino acids: CASSTGGDFQYF.

The gene calls are TRBV28 and TRBJ1-1; D is unresolved. The V end lost 6 bases, the J end lost 8 bases, and 13 bases lay between the germline ends. The CDR3 totals 12 residues. In germline, CDR1 is MDHEN, CDR2 SYDVKM. The CDR3 sequence: CASSLHHVEAFF. Here the CDR3 DNA reads TGTGCCAGCAGCCTTCACCATGTGGAAGCTTTCTTT. Together with reference TRBV28 and TRBJ1-1, the CDR3 gives the full variable domain: DVKVTQSSRYLVKRTGEKVFLECVQDMDHENMFWYRQDPGLGLRLIYFSYDVKMKEKGDIPEGYSVSREKKERFSLILESASTNQTSMYLCASSLHHVEAFFGQGTRLTVV.

Comment on this clonotype: The junction and the germline gene differ at one end; a read error may be behind it. The gene calls are TRBV12-3 or TRBV12-4 and TRBJ1-2; 9 bases map to TRBD1. The CDR3 has 13 amino acids. The CDR3 DNA reads as TGTGCCAGCAGTTTAGGGACAGGGGTTGGCCACACCTTC. Protein product: CASSLGTGVGHTF.

The table lists this clonotype with a few counts. V usage is TRBV20-1 and J usage is TRBJ1-1; the D is unclear. Trimming pared 5 bases from V and 3 bases from J, leaving 16 bases between. Germline CDR1 and CDR2: DFQATT and SNEGSKA (reference sequence). The CDR3 is made up of 14 amino acids. DNA of the CDR3: TGCAGTGCTTTCAACGGGCGATGGGACACTGAAGCTTTCTTT. Its protein is CSAFNGRWDTEAFF.

The chain is built from TRBV20-1 and TRBJ2-2, with a weak D call TRBD2 (5 bases). Germline CDR1 and CDR2: DFQATT and SNEGSKA (reference sequence). There are 15 residues in the CDR3. Deletions cut 0 bases from V and 0 bases from J, with 8 bases between. CDR3 region: CSARDTGTNTGELFF. The DNA of the CDR3 is TGCAGTGCTAGAGATACGGGGACGAACACCGGGGAGCTGTTTTTT.

J is TRBJ2-7 and V is TRBV6-5, with D maybe TRBD1 (5 bases). V shed 2 bases and J shed 0 bases, with 11 bases lying between them. This CDR3 has 15 amino acids. Germline V CDR1 and CDR2: MNHEY, SVGAGI. The CDR3 here is CASSYADKSSYEQYF. In DNA form, the CDR3 reads TGTGCCAGCAGTTACGCGGACAAGAGCTCCTACGAGCAGTACTTC.

CDR3 coding DNA: TGCAGTGCTTCGGACGGGAACTATGGCTACACCTTC. Protein product: CSASDGNYGYTF. This rearrangement joins TRBV20-1 to TRBJ1-2; D not certain. Germline CDR1 and CDR2: DFQATT and SNEGSKA (reference sequence). Trimming left V 5 bases short and J 2 bases short, with 9 bases between. The CDR3 has 12 amino acids.

This clonotype was observed a few times. This chain joins TRBV12-3 or TRBV12-4 and TRBJ1-2; no reliable D call. Trimming stripped 3 bases from V and 9 bases from J, with 8 bases between. The CDR3 loop spans 11 amino acids. Here the CDR3 DNA reads TGTGCCAGCAGTTTTGGCGGGAGCTACACCTTC. Translation: CASSFGGSYTF.

This clonotype was counted only a few times. This sequence joins TRBV15 and TRBJ2-3; the D is unclear. Germline CDR1 LNHNV, CDR2 YYDKDF (reference sequence). V dropped 11 bases and J dropped 1 base, with 10 bases sitting between them. The CDR3 sequence is 12 residues long. The CDR3 loop is CAVLGGTDTQYF. The DNA of the CDR3 is TGTGCCGTACTTGGGGGCACAGATACGCAGTATTTT.

Only a few counts were recorded for this clonotype. The gene calls are TRBV7-2 and TRBJ2-4; D gene unclear. The CDR3 has 16 amino acids. The ends were cut back, 5 bases at V and 1 base at J, with 15 bases in the middle. Germline CDR1 is SGHTA and CDR2 is FQGNSA. The CDR3: CASSVTRERAKNIQYF. The CDR3 DNA is TGTGCCAGCAGCGTAACAAGGGAACGGGCCAAAAACATTCAGTACTTC.

This clonotype was counted only a few times. This rearrangement joins TRBV20-1 to TRBJ1-1; D perhaps matches TRBD1 (5 bases). CDR1 is DFQATT, CDR2 SNEGSKA, per germline (reference sequence). Trimming shortened V by 4 bases and J by 2 bases, and 11 bases separated the two germline ends. CDR3 length: 13 amino acids. The CDR3 coding sequence is TGCAGTGCTACGGGACTGACTAACACTGAAGCTTTCTTT. It specifies CSATGLTNTEAFF.